One sample yielded the 26 T cell receptor beta chains listed below, sequenced in a study of STAT5B mutations in CD4+ large granular lymphocyte leukemia. Only in-frame clones appear in the TCRdb table, and some are missing; sequencing was by immunoSEQ multiplex PCR. The data show roughly 48,000 clones, with approximately 70% seen just once and about 1.5% held by the top ten. The sequencing sample was made of CD4+ T cells from blood buffy coats. The receptor set was obtained from a human donor in good health.

The genes are TRBV6-5 and TRBJ2-7, with a possible D match to TRBD2 (5 bases). Germline loops: CDR1 MNHEY, CDR2 SVGAGI. There are 15 residues in the CDR3. Trimming shortened V by 4 bases and J by 4 bases, and 17 bases separated the two germline ends. CDR3 sequence: CASSSSGPRGYEQYF. As DNA, the CDR3 is TGTGCCAGCAGTTCCTCGGGCCCCCGCGGGTACGAGCAGTACTTC.

The chain couples TRBV10-3 to TRBJ1-2; the D is unclear. CDR1 is ENHRY, CDR2 SYGVKD, per germline. The CDR3 loop spans 14 amino acids. Trimming took off 4 bases at V and 8 bases at J, with 17 bases between the two ends. The CDR3 reads CAISGAETTRGYTF. The CDR3 DNA reads TGTGCCATCAGTGGGGCTGAAACTACCCGCGGCTACACCTTC.

J is TRBJ2-7 and V is TRBV19, with 7 nucleotides matching TRBD2. The CDR3 contains 14 residues. J was trimmed by 9 bases and V by 5 bases; bases with no gene match: 13. Looked up from germline, CDR1 is LNHDA and CDR2 is SQIVND (reference sequence). As DNA, the CDR3 is TGTGCCAGTAGTCGCCGGGGGGATCACGTGGGGCAGTACTTC. Protein: CASSRRGDHVGQYF.

This clone was detected only once. The chain joins TRBV9 to TRBJ1-2, with TRBD1 identical over 9 bases. The CDR3 length is 16 residues. Per germline, CDR1 SGDLS and CDR2 YYNGEE. The J segment lost 7 bases and the V segment lost 6 bases, leaving 16 bases of the junction unmatched. For the CDR3, the DNA is TGTGCCAGCAAGGGACAGGGAACCCCCGCGGACACTGGCTACACCTTC. It is translated as CASKGQGTPADTGYTF.

This chain links TRBV5-8 with TRBJ1-4; D is uncertain. There are 16 residues in the CDR3. V was trimmed by 0 bases and J by 3 bases, leaving 12 bases between them. Germline V gives CDR1 SGHTS, CDR2 YDEGEE. CDR3 residues: CASSLVGIASNEKLFF. CDR3 nucleotides: TGTGCCAGCAGCTTGGTGGGCATCGCGTCTAATGAAAAACTGTTTTTT.

As concerns this clone: The same CDR3 is also encoded by other DNA sequences in this sample. The chain couples TRBV5-1 to TRBJ2-5; 7 bases line up with TRBD1. V shed 0 bases and J 3 bases; nucleotides not matched to a gene: 2. This CDR3 contains 14 residues. Germline lookup yields CDR1 SGHRS and CDR2 YFSETQ. DNA for the CDR3: TGCGCCAGCAGCTTGGGACAGGGTAAAGAGACCCAGTACTTC. It yields the protein CASSLGQGKETQYF.

The V gene is TRBV19, the J gene TRBJ2-5; unclear D gene. Per the germline V gene, CDR1 is LNHDA and CDR2 is SQIVND (reference sequence). CDR3 length: 13 residues. V was pared by 6 bases and J by 5 bases, with 13 bases between. CDR3 loop: CASSLMTGETQYF. CDR3 nucleotide sequence: TGTGCCAGTAGCCTGATGACTGGCGAGACCCAGTACTTC. Full variable domain (missing parts from reference TRBV19 and TRBJ2-5): DGGITQSPKYLFRKEGQNVTLSCEQNLNHDAMYWYRQDPGQGLRLIYYSQIVNDFQKGDIAEGYSVSREKKESFPLTVTSAQKNPTAFYLCASSLMTGETQYFGPGTRLLVL.

This chain uses TRBV10-3 with TRBJ2-5; D tentatively reads TRBD1 or TRBD2 (6 bases each). V lost 4 bases and J 4 bases, leaving 13 bases between the germline ends. This CDR3 spans 14 amino acids. Germline-derived CDR1 and CDR2 are ENHRY and SYGVKD. The CDR3 DNA follows: TGTGCCATCAGTGGCCGGGGGCCGGGAGAGACCCAGTACTTC. This encodes CAISGRGPGETQYF.

The chain has TRBV6-5 and TRBJ2-7; TRBD1 matches 10 bases. The trim removed 6 bases at V and 2 bases at J, leaving 7 bases unmatched. The V gene's germline CDR1 is MNHEY and CDR2 SVGAGI. The CDR3 is 15 amino acids. CDR3 region: CASRKPGQGTYEQYF. The CDR3 nucleotides are TGTGCCAGCAGAAAACCGGGACAGGGGACCTACGAGCAGTACTTC.

The chain links TRBV7-2 to TRBJ2-5; a weak D match, TRBD2 (5 bases). Trimming shortened V by 3 bases and J by 3 bases, and 11 bases separated the two germline ends. CDR3 size: 14 residues. CDR1 and CDR2 from the germline V gene are SGHTA and FQGNSA. This CDR3 reads CASSFLVGKETQYF. The CDR3 DNA sequence: TGTGCCAGCAGCTTTTTGGTCGGGAAAGAGACCCAGTACTTC.

The chain carries TRBV5-1 and TRBJ1-1; possibly TRBD1 for D (6 bases). Germline-derived CDR1 and CDR2 are SGHRS and YFSETQ. The CDR3 is made up of 16 amino acids. Trimming removed 3 bases at V and 2 bases at J, with 17 bases between. CDR3 amino acids: CASSSTGLGANTEAFF. The CDR3 region has the DNA TGCGCCAGCAGCTCCACGGGGCTGGGGGCAAACACTGAAGCTTTCTTT.

The J gene is TRBJ1-2, the V gene TRBV6-1; 7 bases agree with TRBD1. V trimming: 11 bases; J trimming: 3 bases; junction bases outside the gene matches: 6. The length of the CDR3 is 12 residues. In germline, CDR1 is MNHNS, CDR2 SASEGT. The CDR3 DNA is TGTGCCTCCGTTCAGGGGGACTATGGCTACACCTTC. This sequence encodes CASVQGDYGYTF.

This clone was seen a single time. The rearrangement joins TRBV5-1 to TRBJ2-1; D might be TRBD1 (7 bases). The CDR3 is 14 residues long. Germline V CDR1 and CDR2: SGHRS, YFSETQ. Trimming pared 3 bases from V and 9 bases from J, leaving 16 bases between. The CDR3 reads CASSSYQGGSEQFF. CDR3 bases: TGCGCCAGCAGCTCATACCAGGGGGGAAGTGAGCAGTTCTTC.

This clone was counted a single time. This chain joins TRBV10-3 and TRBJ2-2; 7 positions agree with TRBD1. The junction had 10 bases not matched to a gene; V was cut back by 3 bases and J by 6 bases. This CDR3 spans 16 amino acids. Germline V gene data show CDR1 as ENHRY and CDR2 as SYGVKD. CDR3 sequence reads: CAISEGENRGSGELFF. In DNA form, the CDR3 reads TGTGCCATCAGTGAAGGTGAAAACAGGGGATCCGGGGAGCTGTTTTTT.

This clone was counted only a few times. This chain uses TRBV30 with TRBJ1-5, with 10 bases lining up with TRBD1. The CDR3 totals 13 residues. V was clipped by 3 bases and J by 6 bases; unmatched bases: 2. Germline CDR1 GTSNPN, CDR2 SVGIG (reference sequence). The CDR3 DNA reads TGTGCCTGGAGCGGACAGGGGGGTCAGCCCCAGCATTTT. This gives the protein CAWSGQGGQPQHF.

The rearrangement joins TRBV18 to TRBJ2-2; D may be TRBD1 (5 bases). Trimming pared 2 bases from V and 0 bases from J, leaving 13 bases between. The CDR3 runs to 17 residues. From germline, CDR1 is KGHSH and CDR2 LQKENI. DNA for the CDR3: TGTGCCAGCTCACCATTCCGCGAAGGGGCGAACACCGGGGAGCTGTTTTTT. Residues: CASSPFREGANTGELFF.

The chain has TRBV14 and TRBJ2-7; D unclear. The length of the CDR3 is 12 residues. V shed 2 bases and J shed 3 bases, with 5 bases lying between them. Germline loops: CDR1 SGHDN, CDR2 FVKESK. CDR3 region: CASSQSGYEQYF. DNA of the CDR3: TGTGCCAGCAGCCAATCCGGCTACGAGCAGTACTTC.

The CDR3 DNA reads TGTGCCAGCAGGCAGAGCACAGATACGCAGTATTTT. Its translation is CASRQSTDTQYF. The genes are TRBV6-1 and TRBJ2-3; D unresolved. The CDR3 sequence is 12 residues long. V lost 6 bases, J lost 0 bases, and 4 bases lay in between. The germline CDR1 and CDR2 sequences are MNHNS and SASEGT.

The count of this clone is one. The chain joins TRBV5-6 to TRBJ2-1, with 8 bases lining up with TRBD2. The CDR3 runs 14 residues. The trim removed 1 base at V and 10 bases at J, leaving 7 bases unmatched. Germline values: CDR1 SGHDT, CDR2 YYEEEE. The CDR3 loop is CASSLWRGAGEQFF. CDR3 in DNA: TGTGCCAGCAGCTTGTGGCGGGGGGCCGGCGAGCAGTTCTTC.

J is TRBJ2-3 and V is TRBV27, with 8 bases identical to TRBD1. The CDR3 consists of 13 residues. The germline gives CDR1 MNHEY, CDR2 SMNVEV (reference sequence). The junction had 2 bases not matched to a gene; V was cut back by 8 bases and J by 1 base. This CDR3 reads CASWDRRTDTQYF. DNA of the CDR3: TGTGCCAGCTGGGACAGGCGCACAGATACGCAGTATTTT.

The V and J genes are TRBV18 and TRBJ2-4; no firm D call. Deletions cut 3 bases from V and 8 bases from J, with 5 bases between. Germline V gene sequence: CDR1 KGHSH, CDR2 LQKENI. The CDR3 consists of 11 residues. CDR3 amino acids: CASSPKDIQYF. CDR3 nucleotides: TGTGCCAGCTCACCCAAGGACATTCAGTACTTC.

By its share, this clone is medium-sized. This chain joins TRBV19 and TRBJ1-5, with D perhaps matching TRBD1 (6 bases). V dropped 8 bases and J dropped 1 base, with 12 bases sitting between them. The germline V gene encodes CDR1 LNHDA and CDR2 SQIVND (reference sequence). The CDR3 length is 14 residues. In DNA, the CDR3 is TGTGCCAGTTGGGCAGGGGAGAGCAATCAGCCCCAGCATTTT. This gives the protein CASWAGESNQPQHF.

The chain carries TRBV7-9 and TRBJ1-2; 9 nucleotides align to TRBD1. CDR3 length equals 12 residues. Trimming removed 5 bases from V and 8 bases from J; junction bases left unmatched: 3. The germline gives CDR1 SEHNR, CDR2 FQNEAQ (reference sequence). In DNA, the CDR3 is TGTGCCAGCAGCCCAGGGACAGGGGGCTACACCTTC. Translation gives CASSPGTGGYTF. Looking up the rest from reference TRBV7-9 and TRBJ1-2 gives the full variable domain: DTGVSQNPRHKITKRGQNVTFRCDPISEHNRLYWYRQTLGQGPEFLTYFQNEAQLEKSRLLSDRFSAERPKGSFSTLEIQRTEQGDSAMYLCASSPGTGGYTFGSGTRLTVV.

A few counts support this clone. The gene calls are TRBV23-1 and TRBJ1-5, with TRBD1 identical over 8 bases. TRBV23-1 is treated as an ORF (open reading frame) with a function not yet certain. Germline trimming cut 2 bases from V and 4 bases from J; bases unmatched to any gene: 7. The CDR3 is 16 residues long. CDR3 protein: CASSQRGQGRNQPQHF. The CDR3 DNA reads as TGCGCCAGCAGTCAACGAGGACAGGGCCGGAATCAGCCCCAGCATTTT.

This clone was detected a few times. CDR3 residues: CASSQGQGANTEAFF. The CDR3 DNA follows: TGTGCCAGCAGCCAGGGACAGGGGGCGAACACTGAAGCTTTCTTT. The chain is built from TRBV4-2 and TRBJ1-1; 12 nucleotides line up with TRBD1. The CDR3 spans 15 residues. The germline gives CDR1 LGHNA, CDR2 YNFKEQ. Trimming at V came to 3 bases and at J to 1 base, leaving 0 bases not matched to a gene.

This clone was recorded a few times. This chain uses TRBV27 with TRBJ1-1; a weak D match, TRBD1 (6 bases). The CDR3 covers 13 residues. V lost 3 bases and J lost 7, with 12 bases in between. The V gene's germline CDR1 is MNHEY and CDR2 SMNVEV (reference sequence). The CDR3 loop is CASSFQGQSEAFF. In DNA form, the CDR3 reads TGTGCCAGCAGTTTCCAGGGGCAAAGTGAAGCTTTCTTT.